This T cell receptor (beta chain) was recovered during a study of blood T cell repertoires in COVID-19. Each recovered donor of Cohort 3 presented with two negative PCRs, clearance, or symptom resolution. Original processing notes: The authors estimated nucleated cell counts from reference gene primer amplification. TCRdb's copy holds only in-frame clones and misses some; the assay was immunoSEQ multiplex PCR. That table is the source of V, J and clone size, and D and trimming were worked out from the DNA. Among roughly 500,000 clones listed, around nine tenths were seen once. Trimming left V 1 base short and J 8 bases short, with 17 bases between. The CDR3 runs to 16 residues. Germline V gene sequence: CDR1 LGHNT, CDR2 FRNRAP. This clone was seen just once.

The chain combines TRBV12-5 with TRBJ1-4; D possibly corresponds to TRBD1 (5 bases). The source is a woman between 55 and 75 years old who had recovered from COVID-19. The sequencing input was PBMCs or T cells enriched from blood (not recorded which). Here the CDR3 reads CASGLENPGRGEKLFF. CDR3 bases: TGTGCTAGTGGTTTGGAAAACCCTGGGCGGGGGGAAAAACTGTTTTTT.